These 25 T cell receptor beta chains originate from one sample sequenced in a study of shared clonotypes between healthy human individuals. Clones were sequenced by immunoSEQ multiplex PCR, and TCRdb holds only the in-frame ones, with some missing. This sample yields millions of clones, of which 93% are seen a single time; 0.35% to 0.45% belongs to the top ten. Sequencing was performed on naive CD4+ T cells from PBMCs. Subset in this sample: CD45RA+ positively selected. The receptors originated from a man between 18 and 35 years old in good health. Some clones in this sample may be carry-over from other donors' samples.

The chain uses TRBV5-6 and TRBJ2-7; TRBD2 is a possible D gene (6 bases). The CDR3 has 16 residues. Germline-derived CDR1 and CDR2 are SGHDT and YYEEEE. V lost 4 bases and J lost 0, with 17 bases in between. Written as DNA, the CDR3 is TGTGCCAGCAGCCCTAGCGTGGGCGGGCTCTCCTACGAGCAGTACTTC. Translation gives CASSPSVGGLSYEQYF.

Written as DNA, the CDR3 is TGTGCCAGCAGCTTACGCGGTGGAACTAATGAAAAACTGTTTTTT. Translating it yields CASSLRGGTNEKLFF. This chain joins TRBV7-2 and TRBJ1-4; D ambiguous. The V gene's germline CDR1 is SGHTA and CDR2 FQGNSA. V dropped 2 bases and J dropped 1 base, with 8 bases sitting between them. The CDR3 contains 15 residues. The whole variable domain, filled in from reference TRBV7-2 and TRBJ1-4, reads GAGVSQSPSNKVTEKGKDVELRCDPISGHTALYWYRQSLGQGLEFLIYFQGNSAPDKSGLPSDRFSAERTGGSVSTLTIQRTQQEDSAVYLCASSLRGGTNEKLFFGSGTQLSVL.

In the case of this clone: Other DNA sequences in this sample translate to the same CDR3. For the CDR3, the DNA is TGTGCCAGCAGCCAGGGGCCGTATCAGCCCCAGCATTTT. It is translated as CASSQGPYQPQHF. The genes are TRBV14 and TRBJ1-5, with D perhaps TRBD1 (5 bases). The CDR3 is 13 amino acids. The germline gives CDR1 SGHDN, CDR2 FVKESK. V lost 3 bases and J lost 5, with 8 bases in between.

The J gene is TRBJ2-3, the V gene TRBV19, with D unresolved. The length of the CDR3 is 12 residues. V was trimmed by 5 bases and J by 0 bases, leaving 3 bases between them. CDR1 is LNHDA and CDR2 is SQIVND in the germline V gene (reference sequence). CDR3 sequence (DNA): TGTGCCAGTAGTTTCAGCACAGATACGCAGTATTTT. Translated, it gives CASSFSTDTQYF.

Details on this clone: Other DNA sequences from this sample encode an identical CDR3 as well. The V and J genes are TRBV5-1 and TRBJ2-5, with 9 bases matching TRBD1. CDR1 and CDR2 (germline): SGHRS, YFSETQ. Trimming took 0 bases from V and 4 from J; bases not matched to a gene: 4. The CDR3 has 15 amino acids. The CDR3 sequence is CASSLGDRERETQYF. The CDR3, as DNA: TGCGCCAGCAGCTTGGGGGACAGGGAGCGAGAGACCCAGTACTTC.

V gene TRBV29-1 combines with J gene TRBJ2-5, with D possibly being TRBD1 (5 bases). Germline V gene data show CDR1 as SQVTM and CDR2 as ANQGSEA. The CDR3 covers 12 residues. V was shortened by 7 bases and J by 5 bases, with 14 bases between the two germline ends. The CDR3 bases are TGCAGCGACCAACAGGCAGGCGAGACCCAGTACTTC. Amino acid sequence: CSDQQAGETQYF. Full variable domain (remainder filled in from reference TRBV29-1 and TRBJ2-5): SAVISQKPSRDICQRGTSLTIQCQVDSQVTMMFWYRQQPGQSLTLIATANQGSEATYESGFVIDKFPISRPNLTFSTLTVSNMSPEDSSIYLCSDQQAGETQYFGPGTRLLVL.

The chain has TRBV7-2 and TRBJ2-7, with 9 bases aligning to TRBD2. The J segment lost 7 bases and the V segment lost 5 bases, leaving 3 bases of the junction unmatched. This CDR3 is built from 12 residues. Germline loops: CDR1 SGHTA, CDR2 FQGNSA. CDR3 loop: CASSRSGSEQYF. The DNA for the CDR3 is TGTGCCAGCAGCCGTAGCGGGAGTGAGCAGTACTTC.

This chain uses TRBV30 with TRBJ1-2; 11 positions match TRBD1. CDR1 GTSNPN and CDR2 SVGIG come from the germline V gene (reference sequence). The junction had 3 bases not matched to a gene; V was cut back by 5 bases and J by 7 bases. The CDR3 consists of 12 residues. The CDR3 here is CAWGQGAGGYTF. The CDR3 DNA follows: TGTGCCTGGGGACAGGGGGCGGGTGGCTACACCTTC.

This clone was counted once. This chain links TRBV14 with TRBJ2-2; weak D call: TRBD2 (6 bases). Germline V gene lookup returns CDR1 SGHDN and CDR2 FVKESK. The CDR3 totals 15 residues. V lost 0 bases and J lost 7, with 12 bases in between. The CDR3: CASSQERRDGGELFF. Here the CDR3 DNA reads TGTGCCAGCAGCCAAGAGCGGCGGGACGGCGGGGAGCTGTTTTTT.

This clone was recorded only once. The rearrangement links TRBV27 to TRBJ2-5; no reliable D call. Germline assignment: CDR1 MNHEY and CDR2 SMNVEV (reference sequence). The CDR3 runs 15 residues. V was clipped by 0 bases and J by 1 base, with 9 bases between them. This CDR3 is CASSLSRQIQETQYF. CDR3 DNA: TGTGCCAGCAGTTTATCGAGGCAGATCCAAGAGACCCAGTACTTC.

Here the CDR3 reads CASSQQGTPGEQYF. DNA for the CDR3: TGTGCCAGCAGCCAACAGGGGACCCCCGGCGAGCAGTACTTC. The chain recombines TRBV7-2 with TRBJ2-7; TRBD1 matches 7 bases. V shed 5 bases and J 6 bases; nucleotides not matched to a gene: 10. Germline V gives CDR1 SGHTA, CDR2 FQGNSA. This CDR3 spans 14 amino acids.

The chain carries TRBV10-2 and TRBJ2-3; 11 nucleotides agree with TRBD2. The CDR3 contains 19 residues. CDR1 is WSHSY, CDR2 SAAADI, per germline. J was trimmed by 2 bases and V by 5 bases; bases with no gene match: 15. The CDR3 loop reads CASSPPGTSGSYFTDTQYF. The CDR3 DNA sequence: TGCGCCAGCAGTCCGCCAGGGACTAGCGGTTCCTATTTCACAGATACGCAGTATTTT.

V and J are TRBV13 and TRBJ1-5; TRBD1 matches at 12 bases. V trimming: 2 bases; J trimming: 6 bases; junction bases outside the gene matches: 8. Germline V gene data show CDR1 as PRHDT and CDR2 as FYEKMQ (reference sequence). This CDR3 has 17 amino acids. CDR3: CASSLRRGTGGFQPQHF. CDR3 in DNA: TGTGCCAGCAGCTTACGCAGGGGGACAGGGGGCTTTCAGCCCCAGCATTTT.

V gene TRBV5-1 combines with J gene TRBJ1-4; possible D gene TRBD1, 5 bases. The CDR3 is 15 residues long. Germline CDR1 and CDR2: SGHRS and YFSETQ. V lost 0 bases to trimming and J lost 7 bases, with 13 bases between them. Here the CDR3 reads CASSLAGGGAEKLFF. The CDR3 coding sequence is TGCGCCAGCAGCTTGGCGGGAGGAGGGGCTGAAAAACTGTTTTTT. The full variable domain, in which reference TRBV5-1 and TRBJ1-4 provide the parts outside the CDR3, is KAGVTQTPRYLIKTRGQQVTLSCSPISGHRSVSWYQQTPGQGLQFLFEYFSETQRNKGNFPGRFSGRQFSNSRSEMNVSTLELGDSALYLCASSLAGGGAEKLFFGSGTQLSVL.

This CDR3 is CASTAGTSGIEQYF. DNA for the CDR3: TGTGCCAGCACCGCCGGGACTAGCGGGATTGAGCAGTACTTC. The chain joins TRBV2 to TRBJ2-7; TRBD2 agrees at 13 bases. V trimming: 7 bases; J trimming: 7 bases; junction bases outside the gene matches: 7. The CDR3 extends over 14 amino acids. Germline-derived CDR1 and CDR2 are SNHLY and FYNNEI.

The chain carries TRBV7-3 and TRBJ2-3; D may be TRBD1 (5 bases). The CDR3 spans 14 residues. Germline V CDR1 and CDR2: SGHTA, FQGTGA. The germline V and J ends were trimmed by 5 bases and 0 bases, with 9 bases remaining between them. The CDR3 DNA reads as TGTGCCAGCAGCCGTGGGGCTAGCACAGATACGCAGTATTTT. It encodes CASSRGASTDTQYF.

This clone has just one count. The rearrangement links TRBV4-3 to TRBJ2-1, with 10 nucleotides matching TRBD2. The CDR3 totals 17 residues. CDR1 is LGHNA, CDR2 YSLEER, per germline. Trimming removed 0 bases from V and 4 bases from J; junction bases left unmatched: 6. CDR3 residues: CASSQDRASGRYNEQFF. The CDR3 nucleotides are TGCGCCAGCAGCCAAGATAGGGCTAGCGGGAGATACAATGAGCAGTTCTTC.

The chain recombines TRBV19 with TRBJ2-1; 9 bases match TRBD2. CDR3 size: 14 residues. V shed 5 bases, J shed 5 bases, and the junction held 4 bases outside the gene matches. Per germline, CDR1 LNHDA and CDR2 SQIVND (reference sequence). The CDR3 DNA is TGTGCCAGTAGTCGCCTAGCGGGAAACAATGAGCAGTTCTTC. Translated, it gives CASSRLAGNNEQFF.

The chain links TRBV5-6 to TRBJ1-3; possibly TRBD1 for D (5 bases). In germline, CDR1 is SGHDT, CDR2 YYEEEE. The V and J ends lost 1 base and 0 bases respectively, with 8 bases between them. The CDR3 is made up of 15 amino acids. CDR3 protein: CASSLIQGSGNTIYF. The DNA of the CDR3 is TGTGCCAGCAGCTTGATCCAGGGCTCTGGAAACACCATATATTTT.

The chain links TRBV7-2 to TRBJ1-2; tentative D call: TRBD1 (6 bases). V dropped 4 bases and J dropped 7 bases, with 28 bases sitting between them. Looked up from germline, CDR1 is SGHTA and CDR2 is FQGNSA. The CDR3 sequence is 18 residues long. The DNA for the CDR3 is TGTGCCAGCAGCTCATACCTAGCGGGGTCCGACAGGCGTCGTGGCTACACCTTC. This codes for CASSSYLAGSDRRRGYTF.

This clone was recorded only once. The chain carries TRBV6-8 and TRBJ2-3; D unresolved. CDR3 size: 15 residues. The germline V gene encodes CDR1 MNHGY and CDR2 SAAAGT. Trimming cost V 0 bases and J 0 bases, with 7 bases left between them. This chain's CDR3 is CASSYSDHSTDTQYF. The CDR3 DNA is TGTGCCAGCAGTTACTCGGATCATAGCACAGATACGCAGTATTTT.

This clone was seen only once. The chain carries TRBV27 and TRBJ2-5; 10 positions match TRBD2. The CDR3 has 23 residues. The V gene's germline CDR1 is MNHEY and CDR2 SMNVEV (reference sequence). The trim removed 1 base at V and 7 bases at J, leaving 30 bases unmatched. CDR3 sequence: CASSLCRAQGVLAGVYTRVTQYF. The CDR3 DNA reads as TGTGCCAGCAGTTTATGCAGGGCACAAGGGGTGCTAGCGGGAGTGTATACCCGCGTGACCCAGTACTTC.

This chain's CDR3 is CASALDRSREFF. CDR3 nucleotides: TGTGCCAGTGCCCTTGACCGTTCGCGCGAGTTCTTC. This chain joins TRBV2 and TRBJ2-1; D is uncertain. The CDR3 contains 12 residues. Germline V gene lookup returns CDR1 SNHLY and CDR2 FYNNEI. Deletions cut 9 bases from V and 14 bases from J, with 20 bases between.

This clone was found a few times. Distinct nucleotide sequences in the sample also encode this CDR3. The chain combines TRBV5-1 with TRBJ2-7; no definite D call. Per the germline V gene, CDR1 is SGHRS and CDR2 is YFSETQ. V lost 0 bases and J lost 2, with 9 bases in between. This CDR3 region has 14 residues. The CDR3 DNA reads TGCGCCAGCAGCTTGGGGGCAGCAGCCTACGAGCAGTACTTC. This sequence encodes CASSLGAAAYEQYF.

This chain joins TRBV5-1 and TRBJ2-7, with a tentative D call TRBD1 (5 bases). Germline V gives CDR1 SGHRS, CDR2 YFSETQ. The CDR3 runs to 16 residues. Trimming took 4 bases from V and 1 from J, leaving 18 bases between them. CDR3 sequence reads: CASSAEPVGASYEQYF. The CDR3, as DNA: TGCGCCAGCAGCGCCGAGCCGGTTGGGGCTTCCTACGAGCAGTACTTC.